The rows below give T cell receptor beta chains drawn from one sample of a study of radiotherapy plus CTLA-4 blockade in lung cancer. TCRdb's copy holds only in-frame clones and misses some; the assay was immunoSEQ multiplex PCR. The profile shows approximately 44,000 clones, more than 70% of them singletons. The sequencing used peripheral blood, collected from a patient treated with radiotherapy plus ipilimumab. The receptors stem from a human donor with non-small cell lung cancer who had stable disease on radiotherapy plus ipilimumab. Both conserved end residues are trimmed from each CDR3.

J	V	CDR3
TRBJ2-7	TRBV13	ASSSPGVDYEQY
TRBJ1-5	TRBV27	ASSSLRGQDQPQH
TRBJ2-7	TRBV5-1	ASSSSGIRAYEQY
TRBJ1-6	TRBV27	ASSFQNYNSPLH
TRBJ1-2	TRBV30	AWSVSRGAQVGYT
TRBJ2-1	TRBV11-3	ASSLGAGARSYNEQF
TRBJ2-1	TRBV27	ASSHSGELYNEQF
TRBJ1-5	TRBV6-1	ASSEAGVQPQH
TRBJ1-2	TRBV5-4	ASSLSNEGRT
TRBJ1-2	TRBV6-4	ASSEQREGGYT
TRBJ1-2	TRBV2	ASIPGVNYGYT
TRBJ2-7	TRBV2	ASRPTSPYEQY
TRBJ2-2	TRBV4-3	ASSQHRNTGELF
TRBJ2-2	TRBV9	ASSVATPSGELF
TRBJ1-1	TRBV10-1	ASSGVDGEAF
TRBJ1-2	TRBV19	ASSMGAGGAGERGYT
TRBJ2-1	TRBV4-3	ASSLTYSGWDNEQF
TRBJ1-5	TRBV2	ASSEAQGGAQPQH
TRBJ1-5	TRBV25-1	ASSASQGRNQPQH
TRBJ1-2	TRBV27	ASSEDRGHGYT
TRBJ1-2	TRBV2	ASSSPGQRSYGYT
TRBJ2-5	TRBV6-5	ASSVGFKETQY
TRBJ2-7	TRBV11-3	ASSSRDSYEQY
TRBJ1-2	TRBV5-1	ASSLVAGSDGYT
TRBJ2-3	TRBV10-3	ATDSSGADTQY
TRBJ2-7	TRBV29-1	SVSAGLAGGYEQY